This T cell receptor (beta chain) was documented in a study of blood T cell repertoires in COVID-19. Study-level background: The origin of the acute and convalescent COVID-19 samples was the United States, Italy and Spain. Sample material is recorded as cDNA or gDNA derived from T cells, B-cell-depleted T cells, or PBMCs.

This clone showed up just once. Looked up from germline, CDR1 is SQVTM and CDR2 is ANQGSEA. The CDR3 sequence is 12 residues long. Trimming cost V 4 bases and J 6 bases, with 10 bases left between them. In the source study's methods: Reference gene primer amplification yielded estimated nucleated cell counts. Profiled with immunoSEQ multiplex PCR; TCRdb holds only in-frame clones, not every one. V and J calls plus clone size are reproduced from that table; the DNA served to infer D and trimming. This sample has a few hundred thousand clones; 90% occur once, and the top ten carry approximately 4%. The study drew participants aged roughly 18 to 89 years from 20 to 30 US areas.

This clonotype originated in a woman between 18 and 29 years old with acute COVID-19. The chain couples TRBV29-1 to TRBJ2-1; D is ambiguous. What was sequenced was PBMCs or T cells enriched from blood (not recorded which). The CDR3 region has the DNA TGCAGCGTTGCACAGTCTTTCAATGAGCAGTTCTTC. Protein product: CSVAQSFNEQFF.